This entry describes one T cell receptor (beta chain). The table lists this clonotype with many counts. Its recognized antigen is unknown. Nothing much larger sits one base from this clone, and base qualities are not available. Compared with germline, V lacks 2 bases and J lacks 7 bases; bases without a gene match: 4. Measured from the cysteine to the phenylalanine, the CDR3 is 14 residues long. The read is trimmed to its CDR3 DNA, 42 bases read in frame from base 1. The germline V gene encodes CDR1 ENHRY and CDR2 SYGVKD. This specimen comes from a study of T cells in Graves' hyperthyroidism and ophthalmopathy (dated by TCRdb to the late 2010s). Some background on the complete study: Peripheral blood was collected at initial diagnosis, before any treatment. An independent validation cohort of about 20 hyperthyroidism patients and over 15 patients who later progressed to ophthalmopathy tested prospective prediction of ophthalmopathy. Once sampling was done, hyperthyroidism patients were given methimazole at a starting dose of 30 mg daily, whereas ophthalmopathy patients were given high-dose intravenous methylprednisolone. According to the paper, TCR Vbeta CDR3 sequencing was carried out on more than 120 peripheral blood samples, which came from 40 to 45 ophthalmopathy, some 73 hyperthyroidism and about 17 progressor patients. In addition, the study compared T-cell repertoires in thyroid tissue and in blood from about six Graves' hyperthyroidism patients. TCR V-J signatures able to tell the groups apart were searched for in a discovery cohort of approximately 95 patients, of whom 43 had Graves' ophthalmopathy and around 57 had stable Graves' hyperthyroidism. The 95 to 100 discovery patients were randomly divided into training and test sets at a 7:3 ratio. Study-level results and caveats: A 13 V-J signature model separated ophthalmopathy from stable hyperthyroidism, with roughly 88% sensitivity and 81% to 82% specificity in cross-validation and 80%/75% in testing. Most expanded thyroid clonotypes (frequency above 0.001) were also found in blood, which suggests that blood repertoires may mirror thyroid immune responses. Sample size was not statistically predetermined, and blinding of investigators to group allocation was not performed. In validation, progression to ophthalmopathy was predicted by the model with 65% to 71% sensitivity and 72.22% specificity, a median of roughly six months before onset.

Stable Graves' hyperthyroidism was defined as no progression to ophthalmopathy during 18 months of follow-up. Hyperthyroidism patients were newly diagnosed, with disease duration under 2 months, and aged 18 to 65 years. Exclusion was applied to patients with uncontrolled infections, other autoimmune diseases, pregnancy or lactation. Clinical symptoms, serum thyroxine and TRAb, thyroid ultrasound, and orbital computed tomography formed the basis for the diagnoses. PBMCs were isolated from approximately 10 ml of fresh peripheral blood by Ficoll-Paque density gradient centrifugation. Total RNA was extracted with Trizol reagent, and quality was checked on an Agilent 2100 Bioanalyzer. The TCR beta CDR3 regions were amplified from RNA transcripts. A first-round RT-PCR of the TCR CDR3 used the HTBI primer set with the Qiagen OneStep RT-PCR kit. Libraries were constructed in a second round of multiplex PCR, after which size selection and purification were performed. Sequencing of the libraries was done on an Illumina HiSeq2000 using paired-end 100 bp reads. Per the original workflow: SOAPnuke was used to process the raw data, with reads discarded if the reads contained adapters or uncalled bases, had a mean Phred below 15, or lacked an exact constant-primer or identifier match. COPE v1.2.5 was used to merge the high-quality paired reads, and each unique nucleotide sequence was defined as a clonotype. MiTCR v1.1 was used to align clonotypes to the IMGT TRBV, TRBD and TRBJ reference segments. The analysis was restricted to V-J combinations with a frequency above 0.0001, which together covered 99.2% of the repertoires. A TCS score was defined as the ratio of F50 (clonal expansion) to E x V (chaos), with BLOSUM62-based TCRdist applied between CDR3 peptides within each V-J. Welch's t-statistics and random forest reduced some 510 V-J features to 13, which were used in a naive Bayes classifier (R e1071). TCRdb reprocessed the public reads (quality trimming at Q25 with fastp, clone calling with MiXCR) and kept in-frame beta chains. Here each entry gathers all rows of one CDR3 protein and keeps the most common genes and DNA. These V and J calls are TCRdb output, not the study's own analysis. The sample table contains 540,000 or so distinct CDR3 sequences; only one count was recorded for 15% to 19% of them. The top ten hold 7.3% of the sample.

The sequence joins TRBV10-3 to TRBJ1-5, with 8 bases matching TRBD1. This TCR was sampled from a woman between 25 and 40 years old with Graves' hyperthyroidism. Material for sequencing was blood. The CDR3 region: CAISEGQGRQPQHF. The DNA is as follows: TGTGCCATCAGTGAGGGACAGGGACGGCAGCCCCAGCATTTT.